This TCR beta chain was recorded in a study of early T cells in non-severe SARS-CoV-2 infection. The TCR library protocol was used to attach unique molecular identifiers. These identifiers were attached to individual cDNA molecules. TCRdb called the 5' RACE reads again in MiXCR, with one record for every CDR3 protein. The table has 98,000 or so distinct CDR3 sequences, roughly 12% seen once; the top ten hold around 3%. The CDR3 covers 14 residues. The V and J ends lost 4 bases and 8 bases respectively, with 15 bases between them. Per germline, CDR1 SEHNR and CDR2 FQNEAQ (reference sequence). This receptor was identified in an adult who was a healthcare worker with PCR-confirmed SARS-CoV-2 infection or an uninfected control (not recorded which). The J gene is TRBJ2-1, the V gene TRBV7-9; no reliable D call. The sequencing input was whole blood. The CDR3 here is CASSSPRGRDEQFF. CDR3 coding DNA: TGTGCCAGCAGCTCCCCGAGAGGCCGTGATGAGCAGTTCTTC.